This TCR beta chain emerged from a study of Graves' ophthalmopathy and Graves' hyperthyroidism. V dropped 0 bases and J dropped 9; count of bases not matched to a gene: 11. CDR3 size: 18 residues. Germline CDR1 reads PRHDT; CDR2 reads FYEKMQ (reference sequence). Amplified material comprised TCR beta CDR3 regions derived from RNA transcripts. The library came from an HTBI-primed first-round RT-PCR and a second-round multiplex PCR. From the multiplex PCR reads, TCRdb called clonotypes with MiXCR, one entry per CDR3 protein. The sample carries about 400,000 distinct CDR3 sequences, around 21% recorded once. People with hyperthyroidism were aged 18 to 65 and newly diagnosed, under 2 months' duration. Other autoimmune disease, uncontrolled infection, pregnancy and lactation led to exclusion. In its sample, this clonotype was seen many times.

The source material was peripheral blood. The TCR originated in a young woman with stable Graves' hyperthyroidism. The V gene is TRBV13, the J gene TRBJ1-6; TRBD1 agrees at 10 bases. CDR3 nucleotides: TGTGCCAGCAGCTTAGGGACAGGGGGCTCGATCCCCCTTTCACCCCTCCACTTT. Translation gives CASSLGTGGSIPLSPLHF.